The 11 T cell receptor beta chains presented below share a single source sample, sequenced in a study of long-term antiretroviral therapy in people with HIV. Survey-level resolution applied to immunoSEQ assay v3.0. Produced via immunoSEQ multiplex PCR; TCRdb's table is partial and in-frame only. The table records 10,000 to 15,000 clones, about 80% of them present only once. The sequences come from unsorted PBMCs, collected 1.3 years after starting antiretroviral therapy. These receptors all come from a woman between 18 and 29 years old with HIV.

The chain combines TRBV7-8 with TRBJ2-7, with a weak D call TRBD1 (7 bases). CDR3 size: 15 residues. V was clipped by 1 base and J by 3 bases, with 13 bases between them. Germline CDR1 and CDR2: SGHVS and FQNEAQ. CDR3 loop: CASSLEAGQIYEQYF. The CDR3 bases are TGTGCCAGCAGCTTAGAGGCGGGACAGATCTACGAGCAGTACTTC.

CDR3: CASSTDGGFSSGANVLTF. CDR3 DNA: TGTGCCAGCAGTACTGACGGAGGTTTTTCCTCTGGGGCCAACGTCCTGACTTTC. V and J are TRBV11-2 and TRBJ2-6; tentative D call: TRBD2 (5 bases). V shed 6 bases and J shed 0 bases, with 18 bases lying between them. Per the germline V gene, CDR1 is SGHAT and CDR2 is FQNNGV. The CDR3 contains 18 residues.

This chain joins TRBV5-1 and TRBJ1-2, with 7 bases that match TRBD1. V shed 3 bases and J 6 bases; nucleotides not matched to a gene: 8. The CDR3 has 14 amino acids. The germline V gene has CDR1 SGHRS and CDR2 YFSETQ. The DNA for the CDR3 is TGCGCCAGCAGCTGGGACAGACCCCAGGATGGCTACACCTTC. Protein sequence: CASSWDRPQDGYTF.

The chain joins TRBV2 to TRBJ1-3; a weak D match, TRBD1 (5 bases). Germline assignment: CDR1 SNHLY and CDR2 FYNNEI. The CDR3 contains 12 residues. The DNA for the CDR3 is TGTGCGTCAGGGTGGTCTGGAAACACCATATATTTT. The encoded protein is CASGWSGNTIYF.

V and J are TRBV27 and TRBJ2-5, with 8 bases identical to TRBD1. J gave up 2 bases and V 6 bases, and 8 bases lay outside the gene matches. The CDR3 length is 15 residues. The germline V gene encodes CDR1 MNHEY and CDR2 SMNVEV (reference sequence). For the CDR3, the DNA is TGTGCCAGCAGGCAGACAGGGGCCGCTCAAGAGACCCAGTACTTC. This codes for CASRQTGAAQETQYF.

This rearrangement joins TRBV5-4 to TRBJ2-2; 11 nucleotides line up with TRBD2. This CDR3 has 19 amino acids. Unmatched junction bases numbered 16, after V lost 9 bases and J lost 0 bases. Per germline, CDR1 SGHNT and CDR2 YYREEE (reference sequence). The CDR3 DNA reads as TGTGCCATCCCCGACTTGGATAGCGGGAGGGTCGCGAACACCGGGGAGCTGTTTTTT. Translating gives CAIPDLDSGRVANTGELFF.

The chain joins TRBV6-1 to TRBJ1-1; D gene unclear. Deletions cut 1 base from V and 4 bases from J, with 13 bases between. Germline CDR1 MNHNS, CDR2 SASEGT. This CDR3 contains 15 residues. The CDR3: CASSEDVMARTEAFF. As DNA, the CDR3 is TGTGCCAGCAGTGAAGATGTGATGGCCCGCACTGAAGCTTTCTTT.

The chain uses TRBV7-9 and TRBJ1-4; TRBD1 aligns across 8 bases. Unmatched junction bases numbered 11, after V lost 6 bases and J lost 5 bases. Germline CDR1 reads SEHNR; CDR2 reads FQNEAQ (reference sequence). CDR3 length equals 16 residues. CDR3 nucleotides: TGTGCCAGCAGGGGAGGACAGGGCTTTTACAATGAAAAACTGTTTTTT. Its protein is CASRGGQGFYNEKLFF.

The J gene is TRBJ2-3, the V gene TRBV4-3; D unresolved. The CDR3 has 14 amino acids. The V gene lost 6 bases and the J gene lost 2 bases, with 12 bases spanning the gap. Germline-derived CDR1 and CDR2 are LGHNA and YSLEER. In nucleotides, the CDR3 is TGCGCCAGCAGACCGAGCTTCTTCACAGATACGCAGTATTTT. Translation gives CASRPSFFTDTQYF.

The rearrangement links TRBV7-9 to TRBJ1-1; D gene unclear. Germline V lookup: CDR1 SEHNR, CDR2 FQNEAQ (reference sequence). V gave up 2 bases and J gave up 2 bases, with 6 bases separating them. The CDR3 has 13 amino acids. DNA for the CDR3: TGTGCCAGCAGCTTAATAAGTAACACTGAAGCTTTCTTT. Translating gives CASSLISNTEAFF.

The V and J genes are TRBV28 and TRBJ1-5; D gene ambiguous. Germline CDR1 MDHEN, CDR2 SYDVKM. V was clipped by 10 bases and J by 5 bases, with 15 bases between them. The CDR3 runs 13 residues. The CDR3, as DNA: TGTGCCACTACGGGAGGCCGCGATCAGCCCCAGCATTTT. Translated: CATTGGRDQPQHF.